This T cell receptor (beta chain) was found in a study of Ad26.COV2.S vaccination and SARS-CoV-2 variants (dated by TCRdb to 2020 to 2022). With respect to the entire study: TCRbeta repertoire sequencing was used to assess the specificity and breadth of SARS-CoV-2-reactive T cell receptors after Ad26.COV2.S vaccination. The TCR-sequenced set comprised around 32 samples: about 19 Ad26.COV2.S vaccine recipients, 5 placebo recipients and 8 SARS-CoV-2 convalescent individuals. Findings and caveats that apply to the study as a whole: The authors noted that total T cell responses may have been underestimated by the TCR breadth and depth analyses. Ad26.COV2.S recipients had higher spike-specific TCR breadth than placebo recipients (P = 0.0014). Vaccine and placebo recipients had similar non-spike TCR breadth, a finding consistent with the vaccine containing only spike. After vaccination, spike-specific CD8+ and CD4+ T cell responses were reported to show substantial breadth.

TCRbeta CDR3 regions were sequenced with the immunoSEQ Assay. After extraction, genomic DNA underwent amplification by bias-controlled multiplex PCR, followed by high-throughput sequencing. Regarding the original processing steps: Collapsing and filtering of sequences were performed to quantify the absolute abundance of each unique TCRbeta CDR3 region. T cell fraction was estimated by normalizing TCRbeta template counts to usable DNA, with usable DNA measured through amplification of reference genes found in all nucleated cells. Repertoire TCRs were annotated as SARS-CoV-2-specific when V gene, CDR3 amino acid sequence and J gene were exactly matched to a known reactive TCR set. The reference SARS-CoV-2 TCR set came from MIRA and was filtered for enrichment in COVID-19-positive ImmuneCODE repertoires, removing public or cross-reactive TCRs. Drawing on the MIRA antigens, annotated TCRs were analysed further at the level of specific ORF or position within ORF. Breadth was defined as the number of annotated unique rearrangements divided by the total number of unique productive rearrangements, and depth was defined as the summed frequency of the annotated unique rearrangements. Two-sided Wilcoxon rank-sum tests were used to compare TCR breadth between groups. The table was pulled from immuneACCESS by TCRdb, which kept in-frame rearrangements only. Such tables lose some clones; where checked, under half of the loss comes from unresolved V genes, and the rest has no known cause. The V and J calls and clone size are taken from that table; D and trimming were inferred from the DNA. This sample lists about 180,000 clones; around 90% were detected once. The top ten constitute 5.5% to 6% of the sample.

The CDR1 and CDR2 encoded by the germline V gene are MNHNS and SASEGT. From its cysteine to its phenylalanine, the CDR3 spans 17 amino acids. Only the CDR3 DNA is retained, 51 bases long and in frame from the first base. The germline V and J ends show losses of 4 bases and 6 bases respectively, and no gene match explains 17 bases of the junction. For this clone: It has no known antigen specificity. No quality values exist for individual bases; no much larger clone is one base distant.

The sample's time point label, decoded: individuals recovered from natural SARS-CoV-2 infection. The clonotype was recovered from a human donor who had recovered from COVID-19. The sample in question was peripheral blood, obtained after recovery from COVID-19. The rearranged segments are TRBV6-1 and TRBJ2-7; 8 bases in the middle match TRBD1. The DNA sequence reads TGTGCCAGCAGTGGGCAGGGGGCGCGCGGCCTAAAATCCGAGCAGTACTTC. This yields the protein CASSGQGARGLKSEQYF.